What follows are 31 T cell receptor beta chains derived from one specimen sequenced in a study of blood T cells in healthy people across ages (dated by TCRdb to between 2015 and 2016). The library was obtained by 5' RACE. The run used an Illumina HiSeq 2500. A second about 7 to 12 cycle PCR used a sample-barcoded 5' primer and a J-beta primer mix. The public reads were reanalyzed by TCRdb: fastp trimming at Q25, MiXCR alignment, in-frame beta chains only. Here each entry gathers all rows of one CDR3 protein and keeps the most common genes and DNA. The sample has over 1.5 million distinct CDR3 sequences on record, about 49% of them singletons. In total, the top ten clones hold over 2% of the sample. Sequenced sample: blood. Receptor source: a woman aged 40 to 50 in good health.

In this sample, this clonotype turned up once. This sequence joins TRBV6-6 and TRBJ1-2, with a tentative D call TRBD1 (5 bases). This CDR3 has 15 amino acids. Trimming shortened V by 2 bases and J by 2 bases, and 12 bases separated the two germline ends. Germline assignment: CDR1 MNHNY and CDR2 SVGAGI (reference sequence). The CDR3 spells CASSYEGHSNYGYTF. DNA of the CDR3: TGTGCCAGCAGTTACGAAGGACACTCGAACTATGGCTACACCTTC.

This clonotype was detected only once. The genes are TRBV6-5 and TRBJ1-6; D remains unclear. V dropped 6 bases and J dropped 7 bases, with 13 bases sitting between them. This CDR3 has 14 residues. The V gene's germline CDR1 is MNHEY and CDR2 SVGAGI. The CDR3 DNA sequence: TGTGCCAGCAGCGGCGGAGGATGGAATTCACCCCTCCACTTT. The encoded protein is CASSGGGWNSPLHF.

This chain connects TRBV28 to TRBJ1-5; no definite D call. V was clipped by 1 base and J by 3 bases, with 10 bases between them. This CDR3 region has 15 residues. In germline, CDR1 is MDHEN, CDR2 SYDVKM. CDR3 nucleotide sequence: TGTGCCAGCAGTTTATTTGACACCCACAATCAGCCCCAGCATTTT. Translation gives CASSLFDTHNQPQHF.

To note about this clonotype: The junction departs from germline at one end; a sequencing error may be responsible. V usage is TRBV6-1 and J usage is TRBJ2-1, with TRBD1 identical over 10 bases. The germline CDR1 and CDR2 sequences are MNHNS and SASEGT. The CDR3 is 15 residues long. Written as DNA, the CDR3 is TGTGCCAGCAGTGCCGCCCGGACAGGGGGTAATGTGCAGTTCTTC. This sequence encodes CASSAARTGGNVQFF.

This clonotype has more than one count but fewer than ten. The chain is built from TRBV5-1 and TRBJ1-6, with TRBD1 identical over 7 bases. Germline loops: CDR1 SGHRS, CDR2 YFSETQ. Germline trimming cut 4 bases from V and 8 bases from J; bases unmatched to any gene: 6. CDR3 length: 14 residues. As DNA, the CDR3 is TGCGCCAGCAGCCAAGGGACAGCTTATTCACCCCTCCACTTT. Translation: CASSQGTAYSPLHF.

CDR3 loop: CASSFGHITLETQYF. CDR3 nucleotide sequence: TGTGCCAGCAGCTTCGGACATATCACCTTAGAGACCCAGTACTTC. The chain uses TRBV7-9 and TRBJ2-5, with D possibly TRBD1 on 5 matching bases. CDR1 SEHNR and CDR2 FQNEAQ come from the germline V gene (reference sequence). This CDR3 contains 15 residues. With 3 bases removed from V and 4 bases from J, the gap between germline ends came to 15 bases.

This clonotype has more than one count but fewer than ten. This sequence joins TRBV2 and TRBJ2-1, with 8 bases fitting TRBD2. The V gene end was trimmed by 7 bases and the J gene end by 5 bases; junction bases not matched to a gene: 13. Germline CDR1 reads SNHLY; CDR2 reads FYNNEI. The CDR3 extends over 16 amino acids. The CDR3 nucleotides read TGTGCCAGCATCCCCCCTCGGGGGGGGACTAACAATGAGCAGTTCTTC. Its translation is CASIPPRGGTNNEQFF. Together with reference TRBV2 and TRBJ2-1, the CDR3 gives the full variable domain: EPEVTQTPSHQVTQMGQEVILRCVPISNHLYFYWYRQILGQKVEFLVSFYNNEISEKSEIFDDQFSVERPDGSNFTLKIRSTKLEDSAMYFCASIPPRGGTNNEQFFGPGTRLTVL.

This clonotype was seen a few times. The chain has TRBV11-2 and TRBJ2-1; no clear D. CDR1 and CDR2 (germline): SGHAT, FQNNGV. CDR3 length equals 16 residues. Deletions cut 1 base from V and 5 bases from J, with 15 bases between. In DNA form, the CDR3 reads TGTGCCAGCAGCTTAGGAAGAGCCAGCATAAACAATGAGCAGTTCTTC. Translated: CASSLGRASINNEQFF.

This rearrangement joins TRBV28 to TRBJ2-7; D is perhaps TRBD2 (6 bases). CDR3 length equals 12 residues. V lost 9 bases, J lost 6 bases, and 15 bases lay in between. The V gene's germline CDR1 is MDHEN and CDR2 SYDVKM. The DNA for the CDR3 is TGTGCCAGTTCGACAACTAGCCCCGAGCAGTACTTC. It codes for CASSTTSPEQYF. Full variable domain (missing parts from reference TRBV28 and TRBJ2-7): DVKVTQSSRYLVKRTGEKVFLECVQDMDHENMFWYRQDPGLGLRLIYFSYDVKMKEKGDIPEGYSVSREKKERFSLILESASTNQTSMYLCASSTTSPEQYFGPGTRLTVT.

This clonotype occurred a few times. This chain connects TRBV12-3 or TRBV12-4 to TRBJ2-7; D call uncertain. The tail of the sequence fits TRBJ2-4 better, so the J call may be wrong. The CDR3 has 12 residues. CDR3 sequence: CASSPEGRIQYF. The CDR3 bases are TGTGCCAGCAGCCCCGAAGGTCGCATTCAGTACTTC.

In DNA, the CDR3 is TGCGCCAGCAGCCAAGATACAGGGGCAGGGCGCTATGGCTACACCTTC. It codes for CASSQDTGAGRYGYTF. The rearrangement uses TRBV4-3 and TRBJ1-2; the match to TRBD1 covers 7 bases. This CDR3 has 16 amino acids. From germline, CDR1 is LGHNA and CDR2 YSLEER. The ends lost 0 bases at V and 4 bases at J; junction bases unmatched: 8.

Only a few counts were recorded for this clonotype. The chain has TRBV5-6 and TRBJ2-1, with a weak D call TRBD2 (6 bases). The CDR3 spans 14 residues. Trimming removed 4 bases at V and 7 bases at J, with 15 bases between. CDR1 is SGHDT and CDR2 is YYEEEE in the germline V gene. This chain's CDR3 is CASSNWGGGNEQFF. CDR3 nucleotide sequence: TGTGCCAGCAGCAATTGGGGAGGCGGGAATGAGCAGTTCTTC.

The V call is TRBV5-1, the J call TRBJ2-6; 8 nucleotides match TRBD1. Trimming at V came to 8 bases and at J to 4 bases, leaving 14 bases not matched to a gene. Germline V gene data show CDR1 as SGHRS and CDR2 as YFSETQ. The CDR3 has 17 residues. For the CDR3, the DNA is TGCGCCAGTAGCGTTGGACAGGGACTCTCAGGGGCCAACGTCCTGACTTTC. Amino acid sequence: CASSVGQGLSGANVLTF.

The gene calls are TRBV29-1 and TRBJ2-5; TRBD1 matches at 9 bases. The assigned J gene may be wrong: the sequence end matches TRBJ2-7 better. CDR3 length: 14 amino acids. The germline CDR1 and CDR2 sequences are SQVTM and ANQGSEA. The CDR3 region has the DNA TGCAGCGTTGGTTGGACAGGGGTAGGCTACGAGCAGTACTTC. It translates to CSVGWTGVGYEQYF.

The chain links TRBV20-1 to TRBJ2-3; TRBD2 might be the D (7 bases). Per the germline V gene, CDR1 is DFQATT and CDR2 is SNEGSKA (reference sequence). CDR3 length equals 14 residues. With 6 bases removed from V and 1 base from J, the gap between germline ends came to 14 bases. The CDR3 bases are TGCAGTGCAATCCGGGGGGCGGGCACAGATACGCAGTATTTT. Its protein is CSAIRGAGTDTQYF.

The chain carries TRBV6-6 and TRBJ2-2, with 7 bases lining up with TRBD1. Germline lookup yields CDR1 MNHNY and CDR2 SVGAGI (reference sequence). V lost 2 bases to trimming and J lost 7 bases; unmatched junction nucleotides: 7. The CDR3 totals 15 residues. CDR3 nucleotide sequence: TGTGCCAGCAGTTACCAGGGGGTCGGCGTCGGGGAGCTGTTTTTT. Translated, it gives CASSYQGVGVGELFF.

This chain links TRBV20-1 with TRBJ2-5; TRBD2 is a possible D gene (6 bases). The CDR3 contains 15 residues. In germline, CDR1 is DFQATT, CDR2 SNEGSKA (reference sequence). The V gene lost 0 bases and the J gene lost 5 bases, with 16 bases spanning the gap. CDR3 sequence (DNA): TGCAGTGCTAGAGATTTCCAGGAGGGCGCGGAGACCCAGTACTTC. Amino acids: CSARDFQEGAETQYF.

V gene TRBV13 combines with J gene TRBJ1-2; tentative D call: TRBD1 (5 bases). The length of the CDR3 is 15 residues. With 4 bases removed from V and 2 bases from J, the gap between germline ends came to 14 bases. The germline V gene has CDR1 PRHDT and CDR2 FYEKMQ (reference sequence). The CDR3 nucleotides read TGTGCCAGCAGCTCCGGGGGGGGAGCAAACTATGGCTACACCTTC. Translating it yields CASSSGGGANYGYTF. Variable domain in full (rest from reference TRBV13 and TRBJ1-2): AAGVIQSPRHLIKEKRETATLKCYPIPRHDTVYWYQQGPGQDPQFLISFYEKMQSDKGSIPDRFSAQQFSDYHSELNMSSLELGDSALYFCASSSGGGANYGYTFGSGTRLTVV.

The chain uses TRBV28 and TRBJ2-5, with 7 bases identical to TRBD2. The DNA matches TRBJ2-7 better at its end, which makes the J call doubtful. Germline loops: CDR1 MDHEN, CDR2 SYDVKM. The CDR3 extends over 13 amino acids. CDR3 loop: CASSLGVAGEQYF. CDR3 coding DNA: TGTGCCAGCAGTTTGGGAGTAGCGGGCGAGCAGTACTTC.

This chain joins TRBV24-1 and TRBJ2-4, with TRBD1 as a possible D gene (5 bases). Gene TRBJ2-5 matches the end of the DNA better, so the J call may be wrong. Germline CDR1 and CDR2: KGHDR and SFDVKD. The CDR3 runs to 13 residues. CDR3 protein: CATSSDTRETQYF. The CDR3 DNA reads TGTGCCACCAGTTCGGACACGAGGGAGACCCAGTACTTC.

The CDR3 protein is CASNFGTSGGALQFF. In nucleotides, the CDR3 is TGTGCCAGCAACTTCGGGACTAGCGGGGGGGCTCTGCAGTTCTTC. This chain uses TRBV11-1 with TRBJ2-1, with 16 bases fitting TRBD2. The junction had 9 bases not matched to a gene; V was cut back by 7 bases and J by 12 bases. This CDR3 comprises 15 residues. Germline CDR1 SGHAT, CDR2 FQDESV (reference sequence). Together with reference TRBV11-1 and TRBJ2-1, the CDR3 gives the full variable domain: EAEVAQSPRYKITEKSQAVAFWCDPISGHATLYWYRQILGQGPELLVQFQDESVVDDSQLPKDRFSAERLKGVDSTLKIQPAELGDSAMYLCASNFGTSGGALQFFGPGTRLTVL.

The chain combines TRBV25-1 with TRBJ2-1; 7 nucleotides match TRBD1. Germline values: CDR1 MGHDK, CDR2 SYGVNS. The CDR3 totals 18 residues. With V trimmed by 3 bases and J by 4 bases, 15 bases remained unmatched. The CDR3 region is CASSEGPGTERIYNEQFF. The CDR3 coding sequence is TGTGCCAGCAGTGAGGGCCCCGGGACAGAAAGAATTTACAATGAGCAGTTCTTC.

The genes are TRBV28 and TRBJ2-5; 8 bases fit TRBD1. The DNA end lines up better with TRBJ2-7; the J call may be wrong. Germline-derived CDR1 and CDR2 are MDHEN and SYDVKM. The CDR3 runs 13 residues. The CDR3 DNA is TGTGCCAGCAGTTCGGACAGGGAAGACGAGCAGTACTTC. Residues: CASSSDREDEQYF.

CDR3 amino acids: CASSYQQGSTDTQYF. The DNA for the CDR3 is TGTGCCAGCAGTTATCAACAGGGATCCACAGATACGCAGTATTTT. The chain couples TRBV6-5 to TRBJ2-3; TRBD1 might be the D (6 bases). The CDR3 runs 15 residues. Germline V CDR1 and CDR2: MNHEY, SVGAGI. Trimming shortened V by 3 bases and J by 2 bases, and 12 bases separated the two germline ends.

The chain links TRBV4-1 to TRBJ1-2; the D gene is possibly TRBD1 (6 bases). In germline, CDR1 is MGHRA, CDR2 YSYEKL. V was clipped by 0 bases and J by 5 bases, with 19 bases between them. The CDR3 is 17 amino acids. The CDR3 nucleotides are TGCGCCAGCAGCCAAGATGGATGTTGCAGGGGATGGTATGGCTACACCTTC. Its protein is CASSQDGCCRGWYGYTF.

This clonotype was counted only a few times. The chain employs TRBV12-3 or TRBV12-4 and TRBJ1-2; 7 bases fit TRBD1. The CDR3 covers 14 residues. Trimming at V came to 3 bases and at J to 4 bases, leaving 5 bases not matched to a gene. The CDR3: CASSFTGTAYGYTF. CDR3 sequence (DNA): TGTGCCAGCAGTTTCACCGGGACAGCCTATGGCTACACCTTC.

This clonotype was detected a few times. The rearrangement links TRBV9 to TRBJ2-4; perhaps TRBD1 as D (6 bases). Germline V gives CDR1 SGDLS, CDR2 YYNGEE. The CDR3 has 14 residues. The V gene lost 3 bases and the J gene lost 2 bases, with 9 bases spanning the gap. This chain's CDR3 is CASSEGQTKNIQYF. The DNA of the CDR3 is TGTGCCAGCAGCGAAGGACAGACCAAAAACATTCAGTACTTC. Full variable domain (remainder filled in from reference TRBV9 and TRBJ2-4): DSGVTQTPKHLITATGQRVTLRCSPRSGDLSVYWYQQSLDQGLQFLIQYYNGEERAKGNILERFSAQQFPDLHSELNLSSLELGDSALYFCASSEGQTKNIQYFGAGTRLSVL.

V and J are TRBV15 and TRBJ1-2; D is perhaps TRBD1 (5 bases). The CDR3 is 14 amino acids. Per germline, CDR1 LNHNV and CDR2 YYDKDF (reference sequence). The V gene lost 0 bases and the J gene lost 4 bases, with 9 bases spanning the gap. CDR3 nucleotide sequence: TGTGCCACCAGCAGAGAAGCAGGGTTCTATGGCTACACCTTC. Encoded protein: CATSREAGFYGYTF.

The sample holds a few counts of this clonotype. The rearrangement joins TRBV6-2 or TRBV6-3 to TRBJ2-4; 8 nucleotides agree with TRBD1. The J call may be mistaken, given a closer DNA end match to TRBJ2-7. CDR1 and CDR2 (germline): MNHEY, SVGEGT. The CDR3 is made up of 15 amino acids. The DNA of the CDR3 is TGTGCCAGCAGTTACCGGACAGGGCCAGTCTACGAGCAGTACTTC. Encoded protein: CASSYRTGPVYEQYF.

A note on this clonotype: One end of the junction does not line up with germline, which may come from a read error. The V gene is TRBV2, the J gene TRBJ2-3; D unclear. The CDR3 length is 13 residues. Germline lookup yields CDR1 SNHLY and CDR2 FYNNEI. The CDR3 bases are TGTGCCAGCAGTCACGACTCCCAAGATACGCGGTATTTT. Amino acids: CASSHDSQDTRYF.

This chain connects TRBV20-1 to TRBJ1-2; the match to TRBD1 covers 9 bases. Trimming cost V 0 bases and J 5 bases; bases outside gene matches: 7. The CDR3 spans 15 residues. Germline V gene sequence: CDR1 DFQATT, CDR2 SNEGSKA (reference sequence). The CDR3 DNA is TGCAGTGCTAGAGATTCGGGGACAGGGTGGTATGGCTACACCTTC. Its protein product is CSARDSGTGWYGYTF.